What follows describes a single T cell receptor beta chain. The PCR made use of 60 Vbeta and 13 Jbeta primers. Libraries were prepared by immunoSEQ multiplex PCR; TCRdb keeps only in-frame clonotypes and omits some of them. The table shows 150,000 to 200,000 clones, with roughly 75% occurring only once. CDR1 LGHNA and CDR2 YNFKEQ come from the germline V gene. The CDR3 contains 15 residues. V gave up 4 bases and J gave up 3 bases, with 14 bases separating them. The data originate from a study of cytomegalovirus exposure and HLA in healthy donors. Sequencing was performed on PBMCs. The chain recombines TRBV4-2 with TRBJ2-3; D may be TRBD2 (6 bases). This TCR came from a man aged 18 to 35 in good health and CMV-seropositive. In nucleotides, the CDR3 is TGTGCCAGCAGCCTACCGGGACTGAATACAGATACGCAGTATTTT. This sequence encodes CASSLPGLNTDTQYF.